This T cell receptor beta chain was sequenced in a study of molecular identifiers for immune sequencing clone quantification. Concerning this clonotype itself: With a much larger clone just one base away, this may be a read error.

With 4 bases removed from V and 0 bases from J, the gap between germline ends came to 16 bases. The CDR3 extends over 16 amino acids. In germline, CDR1 is MGHDK, CDR2 SYGVNS. Naive CD8 T cells were FACS-sorted by CD8+CD4-CCR7+CD45RA+ markers. TCRdb used MiXCR to reprocess the PCR reads, holding one entry per CDR3 protein. This sample has 100,000 or so distinct CDR3 sequences; about 35% occur once, and the top ten carry about 9.1%. The rearrangement links TRBV25-1 to TRBJ2-7; D gene ambiguous. Sequenced material: naive CD8+ T cells from blood, with Jurkat cell RNA spiked in. The subset was: FACS-sorted CD8+CD4-CCR7+CD45RA+ naive T cells. The sequence was collected from a human donor in good health. Some libraries in this study had Jurkat cell RNA spiked in. The CDR3 protein is CASSVIRGRYSYEQYF. CDR3 bases: TGTGCCAGCAGTGTAATACGCGGCCGTTACTCCTACGAGCAGTACTTC.